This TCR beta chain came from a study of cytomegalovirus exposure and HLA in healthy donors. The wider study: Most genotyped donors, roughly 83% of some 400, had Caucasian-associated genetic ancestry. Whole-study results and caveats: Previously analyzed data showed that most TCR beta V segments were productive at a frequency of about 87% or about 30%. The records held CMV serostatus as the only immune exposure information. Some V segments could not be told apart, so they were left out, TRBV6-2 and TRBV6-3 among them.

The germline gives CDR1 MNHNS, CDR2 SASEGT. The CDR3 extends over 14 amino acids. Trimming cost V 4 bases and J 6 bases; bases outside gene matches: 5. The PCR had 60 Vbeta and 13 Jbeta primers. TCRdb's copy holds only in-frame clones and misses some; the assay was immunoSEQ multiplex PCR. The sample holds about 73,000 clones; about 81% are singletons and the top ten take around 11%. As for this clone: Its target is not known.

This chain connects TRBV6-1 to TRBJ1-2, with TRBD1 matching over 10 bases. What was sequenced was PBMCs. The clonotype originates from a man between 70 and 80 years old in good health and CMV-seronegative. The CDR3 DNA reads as TGTGCCAGCAGTGGAGGGGGGACAGGGGATGGCTACACCTTC. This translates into CASSGGGTGDGYTF.